The 9 T cell receptor beta chains presented below share a single source sample, sequenced in a study of cytomegalovirus exposure and HLA in healthy donors. The protocol was immunoSEQ multiplex PCR, while the TCRdb copy is restricted to in-frame clones and leaves out a portion. The sample includes 180,000 or so clones, approximately 86% seen only once; the top ten take approximately 7%. Sequenced sample: PBMCs. The receptor source for this set is a man aged 25 to 45 in good health and CMV-seropositive.

This sequence joins TRBV4-3 and TRBJ1-5; D is unresolved. V lost 3 bases to trimming and J lost 3 bases, with 12 bases between them. The germline gives CDR1 LGHNA, CDR2 YSLEER. The CDR3 spans 15 residues. The chain's CDR3 is CASSQVGGFNQPQHF. In nucleotides, the CDR3 is TGCGCCAGCAGCCAGGTGGGAGGGTTCAATCAGCCCCAGCATTTT.

The gene calls are TRBV4-1 and TRBJ2-1, with D perhaps matching TRBD1 (5 bases). CDR1 MGHRA and CDR2 YSYEKL come from the germline V gene. This CDR3 spans 15 amino acids. The V end was cut by 1 base, the J end by 8 bases, with 15 bases between. This CDR3 reads CASSQVGTGPHEQFF. The CDR3 DNA sequence: TGCGCCAGCAGCCAAGTGGGAACAGGCCCTCATGAGCAGTTCTTC.

The chain uses TRBV27 and TRBJ2-1, with 8 bases aligning to TRBD1. The trim removed 4 bases at V and 2 bases at J, leaving 4 bases unmatched. The CDR3 spans 15 residues. CDR1 and CDR2 from the germline V gene are MNHEY and SMNVEV (reference sequence). Written as DNA, the CDR3 is TGTGCCAGCAGTTACGCAGGGGGCGCCTACAATGAGCAGTTCTTC. Translated, it gives CASSYAGGAYNEQFF.

The rearrangement links TRBV6-1 to TRBJ1-6; D is possibly TRBD1 (5 bases). The V gene's germline CDR1 is MNHNS and CDR2 SASEGT. The CDR3 sequence is 14 residues long. The germline V and J ends were trimmed by 11 bases and 8 bases, with 19 bases remaining between them. The CDR3 nucleotides are TGTGCCTTGGGGGAGAGCAGCCCTTATTCACCCCTCCACTTT. Translation gives CALGESSPYSPLHF.

The genes are TRBV2 and TRBJ2-7; D gene uncertain. The CDR3 is 11 residues long. Trimming took off 10 bases at V and 13 bases at J, with 20 bases between the two ends. Germline CDR1 reads SNHLY; CDR2 reads FYNNEI. The CDR3 nucleotides are TGTGCCACCCTCTCTGGAGCGAGTCTCTACTTC. It codes for CATLSGASLYF.

In this sample, this clone turned up a few times. J is TRBJ1-4 and V is TRBV11-2; weak D call: TRBD1 (6 bases). Germline lookup yields CDR1 SGHAT and CDR2 FQNNGV. The CDR3 is 13 residues long. The germline V and J ends were trimmed by 7 bases and 7 bases, with 13 bases remaining between them. For the CDR3, the DNA is TGTGCCAGCACCCCGGGGGGCGGTGAAAAACTGTTTTTT. Protein product: CASTPGGGEKLFF.

This chain joins TRBV10-3 and TRBJ2-3; possible D gene TRBD2, 5 bases. This CDR3 has 18 amino acids. The V gene's germline CDR1 is ENHRY and CDR2 SYGVKD. The V gene lost 6 bases and the J gene lost 6 bases, with 28 bases spanning the gap. CDR3 nucleotide sequence: TGTGCCATCAGCCCCCAAGGATTGGACGAAGCCGGCGGGGATACGCAGTATTTT. Translating it yields CAISPQGLDEAGGDTQYF.

The rearrangement links TRBV5-4 to TRBJ2-1, with D possibly TRBD1 on 5 matching bases. Germline assignment: CDR1 SGHNT and CDR2 YYREEE (reference sequence). CDR3 size: 13 residues. Deletions cut 4 bases from V and 5 bases from J, with 10 bases between. The CDR3 reads CASSLDSNNEQFF. CDR3 nucleotide sequence: TGTGCCAGCAGCCTCGACAGTAACAATGAGCAGTTCTTC.

J is TRBJ2-1 and V is TRBV5-1; 8 bases match TRBD1. The germline V gene has CDR1 SGHRS and CDR2 YFSETQ. The length of the CDR3 is 15 residues. V lost 6 bases, J lost 2 bases, and 7 bases stayed unmatched. CDR3 amino acids: CASKRTGPTYNEQFF. The CDR3 DNA reads as TGCGCCAGCAAAAGGACAGGGCCGACCTACAATGAGCAGTTCTTC.